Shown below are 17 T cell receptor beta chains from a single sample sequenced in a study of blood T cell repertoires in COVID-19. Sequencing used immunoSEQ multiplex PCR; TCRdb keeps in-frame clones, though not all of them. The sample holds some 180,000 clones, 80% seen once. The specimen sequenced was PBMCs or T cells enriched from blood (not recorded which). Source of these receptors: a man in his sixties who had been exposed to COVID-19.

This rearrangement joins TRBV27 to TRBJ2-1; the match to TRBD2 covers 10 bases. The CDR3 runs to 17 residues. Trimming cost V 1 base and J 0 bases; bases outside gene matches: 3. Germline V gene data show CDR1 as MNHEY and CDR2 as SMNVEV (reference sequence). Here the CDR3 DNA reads TGTGCCAGCAGTTTATTTGCTAGCGGGGGCTCCTACAATGAGCAGTTCTTC. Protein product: CASSLFASGGSYNEQFF.

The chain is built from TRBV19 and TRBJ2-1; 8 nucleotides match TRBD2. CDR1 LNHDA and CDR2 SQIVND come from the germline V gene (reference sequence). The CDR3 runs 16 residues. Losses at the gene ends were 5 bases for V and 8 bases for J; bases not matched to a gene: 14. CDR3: CASSVSSGPPQDEQFF. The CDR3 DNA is TGTGCCAGTAGTGTATCTAGCGGGCCGCCCCAAGATGAGCAGTTCTTC.

Written as DNA, the CDR3 is TGTGCCAGTAGTGTCGAAGAGACCCAGTACTTC. This sequence encodes CASSVEETQYF. This chain connects TRBV19 to TRBJ2-5; D uncertain. Germline assignment: CDR1 LNHDA and CDR2 SQIVND (reference sequence). CDR3 length: 11 residues. V lost 5 bases and J 3 bases, leaving 4 bases between the germline ends. The full variable domain, rest sourced from reference TRBV19 and TRBJ2-5, is DGGITQSPKYLFRKEGQNVTLSCEQNLNHDAMYWYRQDPGQGLRLIYYSQIVNDFQKGDIAEGYSVSREKKESFPLTVTSAQKNPTAFYLCASSVEETQYFGPGTRLLVL.

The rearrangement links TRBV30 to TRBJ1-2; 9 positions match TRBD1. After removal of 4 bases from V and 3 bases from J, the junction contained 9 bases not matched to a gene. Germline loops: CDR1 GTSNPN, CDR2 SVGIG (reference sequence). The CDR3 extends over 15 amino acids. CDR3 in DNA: TGTGCCTGGACTCAACAGGGGGCGGTCGACTATGGCTACACCTTC. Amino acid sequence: CAWTQQGAVDYGYTF.

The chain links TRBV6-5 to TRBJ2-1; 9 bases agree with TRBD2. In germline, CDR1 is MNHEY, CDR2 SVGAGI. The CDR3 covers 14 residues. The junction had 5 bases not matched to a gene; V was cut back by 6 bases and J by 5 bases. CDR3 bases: TGTGCCAGCAGGCCGGGACTAGCCCACAATGAGCAGTTCTTC. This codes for CASRPGLAHNEQFF.

Written as DNA, the CDR3 is TGCAGCGTCCAACAGGGGGGAGAGACCCAGTACTTC. Protein product: CSVQQGGETQYF. The chain uses TRBV29-1 and TRBJ2-5; 8 nucleotides agree with TRBD1. This CDR3 region has 12 residues. J lost 4 bases, V lost 6 bases, and 4 bases had no gene match. CDR1 and CDR2 from the germline V gene are SQVTM and ANQGSEA.

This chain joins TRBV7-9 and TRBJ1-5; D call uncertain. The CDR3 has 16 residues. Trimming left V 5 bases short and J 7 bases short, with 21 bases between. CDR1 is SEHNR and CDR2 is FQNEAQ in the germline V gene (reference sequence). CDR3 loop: CASSTEVPGLRQPQHF. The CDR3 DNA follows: TGTGCCAGCAGCACGGAGGTCCCTGGCTTACGGCAGCCCCAGCATTTT.

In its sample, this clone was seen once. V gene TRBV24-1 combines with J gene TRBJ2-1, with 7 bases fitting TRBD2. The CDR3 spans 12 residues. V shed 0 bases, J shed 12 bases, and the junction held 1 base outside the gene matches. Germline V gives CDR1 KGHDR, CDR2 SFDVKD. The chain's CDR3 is CATSDLTGGQFF. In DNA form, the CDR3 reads TGTGCCACCAGTGATTTGACGGGGGGGCAGTTCTTC.

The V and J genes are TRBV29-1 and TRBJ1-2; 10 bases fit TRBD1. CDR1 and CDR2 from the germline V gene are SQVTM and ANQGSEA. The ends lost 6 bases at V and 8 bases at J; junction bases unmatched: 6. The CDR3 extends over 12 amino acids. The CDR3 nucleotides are TGCAGCGTGAGGGACAGGGGAGGGGGCTACACCTTC. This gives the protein CSVRDRGGGYTF. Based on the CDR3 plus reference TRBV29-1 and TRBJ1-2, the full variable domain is SAVISQKPSRDICQRGTSLTIQCQVDSQVTMMFWYRQQPGQSLTLIATANQGSEATYESGFVIDKFPISRPNLTFSTLTVSNMSPEDSSIYLCSVRDRGGGYTFGSGTRLTVV.

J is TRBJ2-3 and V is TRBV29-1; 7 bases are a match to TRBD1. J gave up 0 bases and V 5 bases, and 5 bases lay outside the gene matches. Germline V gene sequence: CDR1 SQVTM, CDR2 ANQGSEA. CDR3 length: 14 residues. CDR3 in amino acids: CSVSTGRSTDTQYF. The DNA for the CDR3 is TGCAGCGTTTCGACAGGGCGTAGCACAGATACGCAGTATTTT.

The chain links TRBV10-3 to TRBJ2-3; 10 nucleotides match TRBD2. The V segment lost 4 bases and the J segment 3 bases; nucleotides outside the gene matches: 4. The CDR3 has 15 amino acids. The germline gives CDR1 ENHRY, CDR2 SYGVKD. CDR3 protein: CAISGSSGRTDTQYF. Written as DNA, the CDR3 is TGTGCCATCAGTGGGTCTAGCGGGAGAACAGATACGCAGTATTTT.

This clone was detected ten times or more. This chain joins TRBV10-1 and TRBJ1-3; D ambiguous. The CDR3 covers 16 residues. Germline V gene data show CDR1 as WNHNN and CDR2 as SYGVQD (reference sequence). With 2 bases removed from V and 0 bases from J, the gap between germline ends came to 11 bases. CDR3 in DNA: TGCGCCAGCAGTGAGAAGGCGGAATCCTCTGGAAACACCATATATTTT. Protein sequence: CASSEKAESSGNTIYF.

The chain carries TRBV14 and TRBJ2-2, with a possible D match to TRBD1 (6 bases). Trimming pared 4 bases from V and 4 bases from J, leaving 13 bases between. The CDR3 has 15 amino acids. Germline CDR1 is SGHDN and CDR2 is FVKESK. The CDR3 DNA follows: TGTGCCAGCAGCCTCGATAAGGGGGTCACCGGGGAGCTGTTTTTT. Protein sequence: CASSLDKGVTGELFF.

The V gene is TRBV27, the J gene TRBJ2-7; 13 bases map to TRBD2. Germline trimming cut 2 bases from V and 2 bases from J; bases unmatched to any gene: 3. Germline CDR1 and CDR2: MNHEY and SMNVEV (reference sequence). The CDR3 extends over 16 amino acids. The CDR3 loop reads CASSLTGTSGAYEQYF. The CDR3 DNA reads TGTGCCAGCAGTTTAACCGGGACTAGCGGGGCCTACGAGCAGTACTTC.

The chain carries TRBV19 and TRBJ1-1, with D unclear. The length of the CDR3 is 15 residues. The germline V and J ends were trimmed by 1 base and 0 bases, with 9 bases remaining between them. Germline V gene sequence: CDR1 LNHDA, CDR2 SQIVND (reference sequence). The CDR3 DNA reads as TGTGCCAGTAGTATAGTAGGCAGGCTGAACACTGAAGCTTTCTTT. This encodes CASSIVGRLNTEAFF.

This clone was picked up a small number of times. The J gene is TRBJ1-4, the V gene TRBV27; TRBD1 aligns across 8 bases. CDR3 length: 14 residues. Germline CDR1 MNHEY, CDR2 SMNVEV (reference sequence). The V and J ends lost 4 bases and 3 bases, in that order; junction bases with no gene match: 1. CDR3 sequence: CASSYRGSNEKLFF. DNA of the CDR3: TGTGCCAGCAGTTACAGGGGGTCTAATGAAAAACTGTTTTTT.

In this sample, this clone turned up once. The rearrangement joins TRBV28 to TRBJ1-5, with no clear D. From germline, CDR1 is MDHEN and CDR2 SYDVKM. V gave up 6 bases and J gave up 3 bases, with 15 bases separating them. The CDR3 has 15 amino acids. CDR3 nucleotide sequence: TGTGCCAGCAGGCAGGTGACATTACCCAATCAGCCCCAGCATTTT. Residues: CASRQVTLPNQPQHF.